This T cell receptor (beta chain) was retrieved from a study of shared clonotypes between healthy human individuals. Sequencing was performed with immunoSEQ multiplex PCR; in TCRdb, only in-frame clones are kept and a portion is missing. This sample has over 2 million clones, with 85% to 95% found just once. This CDR3 has 13 amino acids. From germline, CDR1 is MNHNS and CDR2 SASEGT. V lost 2 bases to trimming and J lost 10 bases, with 12 bases between them. This sequence joins TRBV6-1 and TRBJ2-1; a possible D gene is TRBD2 (5 bases). This receptor was obtained from a man aged 18 to 29 in good health. The sample comprised naive CD4+ T cells sorted from blood. Subset of the sample: CD45RA+ positively selected. The CDR3 region has the DNA TGTGCCAGCAGTGAATTGGATCGGAGGGAGCAGTTCTTC. It translates to CASSELDRREQFF.